This TCR beta chain comes out of a study of T cell changes during pregnancy in multiple sclerosis (dated by TCRdb to the late 2010s). Concerning the study at large: The study examined how the T cell repertoire changed over the course of pregnancy in women with multiple sclerosis.

At the junction V is shortened by 8 bases and J by 6 bases; bases outside the gene matches: 7. The CDR3 spans 15 residues, from the cysteine through the phenylalanine. The only DNA kept is the CDR3, 45 bases in frame from the first base. CDR1 is given as MNHEY and CDR2 as SVGAGI, both from the germline V gene. A remark on this clone: Its antigen has not been determined. No qualities accompany the bases; no much larger clone lies one base away.

The library came from the immunoSEQ multiplex PCR assay. In TCRdb, the immuneACCESS table is reduced to in-frame sequences with V and J assigned. These tables do not hold every clone; where another copy was compared, an unresolved V gene accounts for under half, and the others remain unexplained. Recorded for this sample are about 77,000 clones; about 88% of them occurred a single time. About 1.9% of the sample is held by the ten biggest clonotypes. The sequence was obtained from a female donor with multiple sclerosis, enrolled in a pregnancy study. The V and J segments used are TRBV6-5 and TRBJ2-2, with 12 junctional bases fitting TRBD2. The sequencing here drew on peripheral blood, taken before pregnancy. This receptor carries the CDR3 CASRRLAGGAGELFF. The nucleotide sequence is given as TGTGCCAGCCGCCGGCTAGCGGGGGGGGCCGGGGAGCTGTTTTTT.